Following are 25 T cell receptor beta chains from one sample sequenced in a study of patients and donors after allogeneic stem cell transplantation (TCRdb year 2020). Library preparation was by RT-PCR. Sequencing used a NextSeq 550. The public reads were quality trimmed at Q25 with fastp and then assembled into clones with MiXCR by TCRdb, keeping productive beta chains. Here each entry gathers all rows of one CDR3 protein and keeps the most common genes and DNA. The table for this sample lists more than 150,000 distinct CDR3 sequences; less than 45% of them were counted only once. The top ten clones comprise less than 40% of the sample. Sequenced material: blood, either unsorted or a sorted T cell fraction (not recorded which). These receptors all stem from a human donor who was either an allogeneic HSCT recipient or a stem cell or donor lymphocyte infusion donor (not recorded which). It is not recorded whose cells these are; they may come from a transplant donor.

This chain connects TRBV20-1 to TRBJ1-2, with D hard to call. This CDR3 is 11 amino acids long. Germline-derived CDR1 and CDR2 are DFQATT and SNEGSKA (reference sequence). Trimming pared 8 bases from V and 3 bases from J, leaving 10 bases between. CDR3 coding DNA: TGCAGTTCCCAGCGCCACTATGGCTACACCTTC. Amino acid sequence: CSSQRHYGYTF.

The chain couples TRBV5-4 to TRBJ1-1, with D unresolved. V lost 4 bases and J lost 6, with 16 bases in between. This CDR3 has 14 amino acids. Germline V gene sequence: CDR1 SGHNT, CDR2 YYREEE (reference sequence). Written as DNA, the CDR3 is TGTGCCAGCAGCGGCCCGGGCCTTAACGCTGAAGCTTTCTTT. It translates to CASSGPGLNAEAFF.

This clonotype was observed a handful of times. The chain couples TRBV6-2 or TRBV6-3 to TRBJ1-1; D gene unclear. V lost 10 bases to trimming and J lost 2 bases, with 20 bases between them. The CDR3 covers 15 residues. Germline CDR1 and CDR2: MNHEY and SVGEGT. The CDR3 nucleotides read TGTGCCACCCGTACGGGTGGGCAGTTCAACACTGAAGCTTTCTTT. Amino acid sequence: CATRTGGQFNTEAFF.

This rearrangement joins TRBV29-1 to TRBJ2-7, with D unclear. Germline CDR1 is SQVTM and CDR2 is ANQGSEA. There are 10 residues in the CDR3. V lost 7 bases, J lost 8 bases, and 12 bases lay in between. The CDR3 DNA is TGCAGCGGCTGGGGTCTTCAGCAGTACTTC. It translates to CSGWGLQQYF.

This clonotype showed up many times. This sequence joins TRBV18 and TRBJ1-4; D is ambiguous. The V gene's germline CDR1 is KGHSH and CDR2 LQKENI. The CDR3 sequence is 15 residues long. The V end was cut by 2 bases, the J end by 0 bases, with 7 bases between. The CDR3 nucleotides are TGTGCCAGCTCACCATCGGGCGCAACTAATGAAAAACTGTTTTTT. Translated, it gives CASSPSGATNEKLFF. The full variable domain, completed using reference TRBV18 and TRBJ1-4, is NAGVMQNPRHLVRRRGQEARLRCSPMKGHSHVYWYRQLPEEGLKFMVYLQKENIIDESGMPKERFSAEFPKEGPSILRIQQVVRGDSAAYFCASSPSGATNEKLFFGSGTQLSVL.

This clonotype showed up just a few times. The V call is TRBV4-2, the J call TRBJ1-1; D remains unclear. The germline CDR1 and CDR2 sequences are LGHNA and YNFKEQ. Trimming took 3 bases from V and 1 from J, leaving 9 bases between them. The CDR3 is made up of 14 amino acids. The CDR3 here is CASSQEEENTEAFF. CDR3 DNA sequence: TGTGCCAGCAGCCAGGAGGAAGAGAACACTGAAGCTTTCTTT.

J is TRBJ2-2 and V is TRBV12-3 or TRBV12-4; TRBD2 might be the D (5 bases). This CDR3 region has 12 residues. The ends were cut back, 7 bases at V and 5 bases at J, with 8 bases in the middle. DNA of the CDR3: TGTGCCAGCATGAGGGTGACCGGGGAGCTGTTTTTT. Translating gives CASMRVTGELFF.

This chain links TRBV24-1 with TRBJ2-1; 10 bases match TRBD2. The CDR3 length is 16 residues. V shed 5 bases and J 3 bases; nucleotides not matched to a gene: 6. Germline assignment: CDR1 KGHDR and CDR2 SFDVKD. CDR3 residues: CATSALTSGLYNEQFF. The CDR3 DNA reads as TGTGCCACCAGTGCTCTGACTAGCGGGCTCTACAATGAGCAGTTCTTC.

This sequence joins TRBV30 and TRBJ2-7; no reliable D call. The CDR3 consists of 12 residues. Germline CDR1 GTSNPN, CDR2 SVGIG (reference sequence). CDR3 in DNA: TGTGCTTCACAATCGCTCTCCTACGAGCAGTACTTC. It encodes CASQSLSYEQYF.

The chain links TRBV20-1 to TRBJ1-1; D is uncertain. Germline CDR1 and CDR2: DFQATT and SNEGSKA (reference sequence). This CDR3 is built from 11 residues. V was pared by 0 bases and J by 8 bases, with 7 bases between. CDR3 sequence reads: CSAREYLEAFF. In nucleotides, the CDR3 is TGCAGTGCTAGAGAGTACCTAGAAGCTTTCTTT.

This clonotype was observed a handful of times. The chain has TRBV29-1 and TRBJ2-7; TRBD2 matches 12 bases. V lost 3 bases and J lost 2; bases outside the gene matches: 8. Looked up from germline, CDR1 is SQVTM and CDR2 is ANQGSEA. The CDR3 contains 16 residues. CDR3 sequence (DNA): TGCAGCGTTGATTTGGGCGGACTAGCGGGAACCTACGAGCAGTACTTC. Residues: CSVDLGGLAGTYEQYF.

This clonotype was detected once. The V gene is TRBV7-9, the J gene TRBJ1-2; a weak D match, TRBD1 (5 bases). The CDR3 is 14 amino acids. Germline V lookup: CDR1 SEHNR, CDR2 FQNEAQ (reference sequence). V lost 1 base and J lost 5, with 11 bases in between. The CDR3 DNA reads TGTGCCAGCAGCTTAGAAGACAGCGAATATGGCTACACCTTC. Its protein product is CASSLEDSEYGYTF.

The V gene is TRBV11-3, the J gene TRBJ2-1; D may match TRBD1 or TRBD2 (7 bases each). The CDR3 length is 14 residues. V gave up 8 bases and J gave up 0 bases, with 11 bases separating them. The germline V gene encodes CDR1 SGHNT and CDR2 YENEEA. The CDR3 DNA sequence: TGTGCCAGCGGGAGGGGGCCCTCCTACAATGAGCAGTTCTTC. It translates to CASGRGPSYNEQFF.

This sequence joins TRBV27 and TRBJ2-4, with D unresolved. The CDR3 is made up of 17 amino acids. V dropped 4 bases and J dropped 1 base, with 17 bases sitting between them. Germline values: CDR1 MNHEY, CDR2 SMNVEV (reference sequence). CDR3 protein: CASSSSFNVQAKNIQYF. The CDR3 nucleotides read TGTGCCAGCAGTTCGTCCTTTAATGTACAGGCCAAAAACATTCAGTACTTC.

The V and J genes are TRBV7-9 and TRBJ2-3; D not certain. V shed 5 bases and J shed 1 base, with 13 bases lying between them. This CDR3 spans 15 amino acids. Germline lookup yields CDR1 SEHNR and CDR2 FQNEAQ (reference sequence). The CDR3 region is CASSPQGWGTDTQYF. For the CDR3, the DNA is TGTGCCAGCAGCCCCCAAGGCTGGGGCACAGATACGCAGTATTTT.

The CDR3 nucleotides read TGTGCCAGCAGCCGGTCGGCAGGGGACCGACCTTTGAACACTGAAGCTTTCTTT. This translates into CASSRSAGDRPLNTEAFF. This chain links TRBV7-2 with TRBJ1-1; maybe TRBD1 (6 bases). Trimming left V 5 bases short and J 0 bases short, with 22 bases between. From germline, CDR1 is SGHTA and CDR2 FQGNSA. The CDR3 is made up of 18 amino acids.

The chain links TRBV20-1 to TRBJ1-5; TRBD1 is a possible D gene (5 bases). The CDR3 is made up of 14 amino acids. Germline CDR1 and CDR2: DFQATT and SNEGSKA (reference sequence). V was cut by 2 bases and J by 2 bases, with 10 bases left in between. CDR3 loop: CSARFQGGNQPQHF. Here the CDR3 DNA reads TGCAGTGCTAGATTCCAAGGGGGCAATCAGCCCCAGCATTTT.

This clonotype was detected only a few times. V gene TRBV12-3 or TRBV12-4 combines with J gene TRBJ1-2; a possible D gene is TRBD1 (6 bases). V gave up 2 bases and J gave up 8 bases, with 15 bases separating them. This CDR3 has 14 residues. CDR3 residues: CASSLPGTLEGYTF. CDR3 bases: TGTGCCAGCAGTTTACCAGGGACATTGGAGGGCTACACCTTC.

The chain joins TRBV20-1 to TRBJ1-2; D is perhaps TRBD1 (6 bases). The CDR3 extends over 11 amino acids. CDR1 and CDR2 from the germline V gene are DFQATT and SNEGSKA (reference sequence). The V gene lost 2 bases and the J gene lost 9 bases, with 10 bases spanning the gap. The CDR3 protein is CSARQGNSYTF. Here the CDR3 DNA reads TGCAGTGCTAGACAGGGGAATAGCTACACCTTC.

This chain connects TRBV4-3 to TRBJ1-3; 7 bases are a match to TRBD1. The CDR3 sequence is 17 residues long. Looked up from germline, CDR1 is LGHNA and CDR2 is YSLEER. The V gene end was trimmed by 0 bases and the J gene end by 3 bases; junction bases not matched to a gene: 8. The CDR3 region has the DNA TGCGCCAGCAGCCAAGATCCCACAGGGGTTTATGGAAACACCATATATTTT. Its protein product is CASSQDPTGVYGNTIYF.

The chain combines TRBV6-1 with TRBJ1-5; tentative D call: TRBD1 (6 bases). V was shortened by 7 bases and J by 0 bases, with 16 bases between the two germline ends. CDR3 length: 16 amino acids. The germline V gene encodes CDR1 MNHNS and CDR2 SASEGT. As DNA, the CDR3 is TGTGCCAGCACCGGCCAGGGGATGGGTAGCAATCAGCCCCAGCATTTT. Encoded protein: CASTGQGMGSNQPQHF.

The chain joins TRBV12-3 or TRBV12-4 to TRBJ2-3; 11 bases are shared with TRBD1. The CDR3 extends over 16 amino acids. With V trimmed by 6 bases and J by 8 bases, 13 bases remained unmatched. CDR3 sequence: CASSPAGTGGIGTQYF. The CDR3, as DNA: TGTGCCAGCAGCCCCGCCGGGACAGGGGGGATCGGTACGCAGTATTTT.

The genes are TRBV28 and TRBJ1-6, with unresolved D. V was trimmed by 6 bases and J by 4 bases, leaving 13 bases between them. The germline V gene has CDR1 MDHEN and CDR2 SYDVKM. The CDR3 runs to 15 residues. The CDR3 loop reads CASSFIRSYNSPLHF. CDR3 sequence (DNA): TGTGCCAGCAGCTTCATAAGGAGTTATAATTCACCCCTCCACTTT.

This sequence joins TRBV24-1 and TRBJ1-2; the D gene is possibly TRBD1 (6 bases). The germline V gene encodes CDR1 KGHDR and CDR2 SFDVKD. The CDR3 consists of 12 residues. Trimming removed 10 bases from V and 6 bases from J, with 14 bases in between. The CDR3 region is CATSKEGDGYTF. CDR3 coding DNA: TGTGCCACTTCAAAAGAGGGGGATGGCTACACCTTC.

This clonotype came up once. The chain joins TRBV12-3 or TRBV12-4 to TRBJ2-1; D perhaps matches TRBD2 (5 bases). The CDR3 spans 14 residues. Trimming removed 5 bases at V and 3 bases at J, with 11 bases between. The CDR3: CASSASTSYNEQFF. As DNA, the CDR3 is TGTGCCAGCAGTGCCTCCACTAGCTACAATGAGCAGTTCTTC.